This T cell receptor beta chain emerged from a study of shared clonotypes between healthy human individuals. Germline V lookup: CDR1 MDHEN, CDR2 SYDVKM. CDR3 size: 15 residues. The V gene lost 6 bases and the J gene lost 3 bases, with 18 bases spanning the gap. Clones were sequenced by immunoSEQ multiplex PCR, and TCRdb holds only the in-frame ones, with some missing. The sample consists of around 2,000,000 clones, about 95% of them appearing once. Naive CD8 cells lacked CD45RO and underwent positive selection for CCR7, leaving out terminally differentiated effector memory CD45RA+ cells. This receptor was identified in a young man in good health. The rearrangement joins TRBV28 to TRBJ2-7, with D hard to call. Source material: naive CD8+ T cells sorted from blood. CDR3 DNA sequence: TGTGCCAGCAGCCGAGAACCTTCGGAATACTACGAGCAGTACTTC. It encodes CASSREPSEYYEQYF. Full variable domain (rest looked up from reference TRBV28 and TRBJ2-7): DVKVTQSSRYLVKRTGEKVFLECVQDMDHENMFWYRQDPGLGLRLIYFSYDVKMKEKGDIPEGYSVSREKKERFSLILESASTNQTSMYLCASSREPSEYYEQYFGPGTRLTVT.